The 24 T cell receptor beta chains below all came from one sample that was sequenced in a study of T cells in women clearing cervical HPV infection. Assay used: immunoSEQ multiplex PCR; TCRdb lists only in-frame clones, some missing. This sample's table reports more than 40,000 clones. The sample comprised blood buffy coat. The source is a woman between 18 and 69 years old with a cervical HPV16 infection that either progressed to CIN3+ or cleared (not recorded which).

Regarding this clone: Read data end 3 residues before the CDR3 end; the end is taken from the germline J gene. The rearrangement joins TRBV15 to TRBJ1-5, with 8 positions matching TRBD1. Trimming took 0 bases from V and 3 from J; bases not matched to a gene: 1. Germline V CDR1 and CDR2: LNHNV, YYDKDF (reference sequence). CDR3 size: 15 residues. The sequenced part of the CDR3 DNA is TGTGCCACCAGCAGAGACAGGGGGCTCAATCAGCCC. Amino acid sequence: CATSRDRGLNQP. The full CDR3 protein reads CATSRDRGLNQPQHF.

On this clone itself: The missing CDR3 end, 3 residues past where the read stops, is filled in from the germline J gene. J is TRBJ1-1 and V is TRBV5-1; TRBD1 agrees at 7 bases. Germline assignment: CDR1 SGHRS and CDR2 YFSETQ. The CDR3 is 12 amino acids. The CDR3 DNA, read in part, is TGCGCCAGCAGGTTGACAGGGTTAGAC. This sequence encodes CASRLTGLD. The whole CDR3 protein is CASRLTGLDAFF.

On this clone: The read finishes 3 residues shy of the CDR3 end, and the germline J gene is used to complete it. The chain employs TRBV5-5 and TRBJ2-1; D is uncertain. CDR1 and CDR2 from the germline V gene are SGHKS and YYEKEE (reference sequence). Trimming removed 0 bases from V and 4 bases from J, with 5 bases in between. The CDR3 sequence is 13 residues long. The CDR3 protein is CASSLVGYNEQFF. The CDR3 DNA, read in part, is TGTGCCAGCAGCTTGGTAGGGTACAATGAG. The complete variable domain, with remaining parts taken from reference TRBV5-5 and TRBJ2-1, reads DAGVTQSPTHLIKTRGQQVTLRCSPISGHKSVSWYQQVLGQGPQFIFQYYEKEERGRGNFPDRFSARQFPNYSSELNVNALLLGDSALYLCASSLVGYNEQFFGPGTRLTVL.

About this clone itself: Read data end 3 residues before the CDR3 end; the end is taken from the germline J gene. The chain recombines TRBV2 with TRBJ1-5; D not resolved. CDR3 length: 14 residues. Trimming left V 3 bases short and J 0 bases short, with 6 bases between. From germline, CDR1 is SNHLY and CDR2 FYNNEI. CDR3 bases read: TGTGCCAGCAGTGACGGGTCTAGCAATCAGCCC. It is translated as CASSDGSSNQP. The whole CDR3 sequence is CASSDGSSNQPQHF.

About this clone itself: The CDR3 extends 3 residues past the end of the read, so its final part is completed from the germline J gene. J is TRBJ2-5 and V is TRBV13, with TRBD2 as a possible D gene (6 bases). Looked up from germline, CDR1 is PRHDT and CDR2 is FYEKMQ (reference sequence). The CDR3 is 14 residues long. V was shortened by 3 bases and J by 5 bases, with 13 bases between the two germline ends. CDR3 in amino acids: CASSFGGVTETQYF. Incomplete CDR3 DNA: TGTGCCAGCAGCTTCGGGGGAGTTACGGAGACC.

CDR3 region: CASSLGQGEDEQYF. The covered CDR3 bases are TGCGCCAGCAGCTTGGGCCAGGGAGAGGACGAG. This sequence joins TRBV5-1 and TRBJ2-7, with D perhaps assigned TRBD1 or TRBD2 (5 bases each). From the germline J gene comes the end of the CDR3, since the read stops 3 residues before it. The CDR3 runs 14 residues. V was cut by 0 bases and J by 5 bases, with 12 bases left in between. Germline V gives CDR1 SGHRS, CDR2 YFSETQ.

In the case of this clone: Coverage ceases 3 residues before the CDR3 finishes, and the germline J gene fills in the end. The chain carries TRBV20-1 and TRBJ1-2; D is perhaps TRBD1 (6 bases). The V and J ends lost 7 bases and 4 bases respectively, with 13 bases between them. CDR1 and CDR2 (germline): DFQATT, SNEGSKA (reference sequence). The CDR3 covers 12 residues. CDR3 residues: CSVKDSFYGYTF. Partial CDR3 DNA: TGCAGTGTCAAGGACAGCTTCTATGGC.

A word on this clone: The read ends 3 residues early relative to the CDR3; the germline J gene fills the gap. The rearrangement links TRBV5-1 to TRBJ1-1; D is uncertain. Germline V gene sequence: CDR1 SGHRS, CDR2 YFSETQ. The CDR3 spans 15 residues. Trimming took 1 base from V and 3 from J, leaving 13 bases between them. Partial CDR3 DNA: TGCGCCAGCAGCTTGATTCGGAATCTAGACACTGAA. Its translation: CASSLIRNLDTE. The complete CDR3 sequence is CASSLIRNLDTEAFF.

On this clone: The read gets to within 3 residues of the CDR3 end, and the germline J gene fills in the rest. The rearrangement uses TRBV6-2 or TRBV6-3 and TRBJ2-1; no clear D gene. Between the trimmed V and J ends, which lost 4 bases and 4 bases, there was a span of 5 bases. CDR1 and CDR2 from the germline V gene are MNHEY and SVGEGT. The CDR3 sequence is 12 residues long. The sequenced part of the CDR3 DNA is TGTGCCAGCAGTTTAGAATACAATGAG. Amino acids: CASSLEYNE. The full CDR3 protein is CASSLEYNEQFF.

Measured by frequency, this clone is medium-sized. The observed sequence ends 3 residues before the CDR3 terminus, with the missing tail filled in from the germline J gene. Other DNA sequences within the sample encode an identical CDR3. V is TRBV19 and J is TRBJ1-2; D is unclear. The CDR3 has 13 residues. The V gene lost 7 bases and the J gene lost 0 bases, with 9 bases spanning the gap. The germline V gene encodes CDR1 LNHDA and CDR2 SQIVND (reference sequence). The sequenced part of the CDR3 DNA is TGTGCCAGTACCCCAGACTCTAACTATGGC. Protein product: CASTPDSNYG. The whole CDR3 protein reads CASTPDSNYGYTF.

In regard to this clone: The read finishes 3 residues shy of the CDR3 end, and the germline J gene is used to complete it. The chain uses TRBV7-2 and TRBJ2-7; TRBD2 matches at 10 bases. The germline gives CDR1 SGHTA, CDR2 FQGNSA. This CDR3 has 14 residues. V dropped 1 base and J dropped 5; count of bases not matched to a gene: 2. The CDR3 protein is CASSLGLAGDEQYF. The part of the CDR3 DNA that was read is TGTGCCAGCAGCTTAGGGCTAGCGGGAGACGAG.

A remark on this clone: The read falls 3 residues short of the CDR3 end, and the missing part is taken from the germline J gene. This sequence joins TRBV20-1 and TRBJ2-3, with D perhaps TRBD1 (5 bases). The CDR3 spans 13 residues. The V end lost 6 bases, the J end lost 2 bases, and 12 bases lay between the germline ends. Germline values: CDR1 DFQATT, CDR2 SNEGSKA (reference sequence). CDR3 DNA, as far as it was read: TGCAGTGCCCCGGACACTTCCACAGATACG. Protein product: CSAPDTSTDT. The CDR3 in its entirety is CSAPDTSTDTQYF.

Concerning this clone itself: The DNA ends 3 residues before the CDR3 does, and the rest of the CDR3 is filled in from the germline J gene. This sequence joins TRBV19 and TRBJ2-1, with TRBD2 identical over 10 bases. This CDR3 contains 15 residues. The ends lost 9 bases at V and 3 bases at J; junction bases unmatched: 8. CDR1 is LNHDA and CDR2 is SQIVND in the germline V gene (reference sequence). The part of the CDR3 DNA that was read is TGTGCCAGCCGCTACCTAGCGGGAGACTACAATGAG. Translation: CASRYLAGDYNE. The complete CDR3 protein is CASRYLAGDYNEQFF.

Of note for this clone: Coverage ceases 3 residues before the CDR3 finishes, and the germline J gene fills in the end. This chain links TRBV7-6 with TRBJ1-4, with TRBD1 as a possible D gene (6 bases). Per the germline V gene, CDR1 is SGHVS and CDR2 is FNYEAQ. The CDR3 length is 17 residues. V was shortened by 4 bases and J by 7 bases, with 22 bases between the two germline ends. Partial CDR3 DNA: TGTGCCAGCAGCTGGGGATGGAGTGGGGGCCGGGGTGAAAAA. Its translation is CASSWGWSGGRGEK. In full, the CDR3 reads CASSWGWSGGRGEKLFF.

Concerning this clone itself: The DNA ends 3 residues before the CDR3 does, and the rest of the CDR3 is filled in from the germline J gene. This chain connects TRBV10-3 to TRBJ2-3; 8 bases map to TRBD2. The trim removed 4 bases at V and 5 bases at J, leaving 2 bases unmatched. From germline, CDR1 is ENHRY and CDR2 SYGVKD. The CDR3 is 13 amino acids. Here the CDR3 reads CAISAGGGDTQYF. Partial CDR3 DNA: TGTGCCATCAGTGCCGGGGGGGGAGATACG.

In the case of this clone: With the read ending 3 residues before the CDR3 end, the germline J gene is used to fill in that end. This chain links TRBV19 with TRBJ2-7; D is perhaps TRBD1 (5 bases). CDR3 length equals 15 residues. Germline values: CDR1 LNHDA, CDR2 SQIVND (reference sequence). Trimming shortened V by 3 bases and J by 3 bases, and 15 bases separated the two germline ends. The covered CDR3 bases are TGTGCCAGTAGTATCCTAGGGCAGGGTCTCTACGAG. Translation: CASSILGQGLYE. The entire CDR3 is CASSILGQGLYEQYF. Complete variable domain (other parts from reference TRBV19 and TRBJ2-7): DGGITQSPKYLFRKEGQNVTLSCEQNLNHDAMYWYRQDPGQGLRLIYYSQIVNDFQKGDIAEGYSVSREKKESFPLTVTSAQKNPTAFYLCASSILGQGLYEQYFGPGTRLTVT.

With regard to this clone: The read ends 3 residues shy of where the CDR3 ends; the end is completed using the germline J gene. The chain recombines TRBV2 with TRBJ2-1, with a tentative D call TRBD1 (5 bases). The germline V gene has CDR1 SNHLY and CDR2 FYNNEI. The CDR3 runs to 14 residues. V lost 9 bases to trimming and J lost 0 bases, with 12 bases between them. The CDR3 sequence is CASLQGSSYNEQFF. The sequenced part of the CDR3 DNA is TGTGCCAGTCTGCAGGGCAGCTCCTACAATGAG.

About this clone: The read ends 3 residues before the CDR3 terminus; that terminus is restored from the germline J gene. The rearrangement joins TRBV7-2 to TRBJ2-4; no clear D. Trimming took 1 base from V and 5 from J, leaving 6 bases between them. Per the germline V gene, CDR1 is SGHTA and CDR2 is FQGNSA. The CDR3 sequence is 13 residues long. CDR3 DNA (partial): TGTGCCAGCAGCTTAGGAGCTCAAAACATT. Translated: CASSLGAQNI. The full CDR3 sequence reads CASSLGAQNIQYF.

Details on this clone: Read data end 3 residues before the CDR3 end; the end is taken from the germline J gene. V gene TRBV30 combines with J gene TRBJ1-5; TRBD1 agrees at 10 bases. This CDR3 has 15 amino acids. The junction had 1 base not matched to a gene; V was cut back by 1 base and J by 1 base. The germline V gene has CDR1 GTSNPN and CDR2 SVGIG (reference sequence). The CDR3 is CAWSGGQGSNQPQHF. The part of the CDR3 DNA that was read is TGTGCCTGGAGTGGGGGACAGGGGAGCAATCAGCCC.

Notes on this clone: The read falls 3 residues short of the CDR3 end, and the missing part is taken from the germline J gene. J is TRBJ2-1 and V is TRBV7-2; 9 bases map to TRBD1. V trimming: 5 bases; J trimming: 4 bases; junction bases outside the gene matches: 6. The CDR3 loop spans 15 amino acids. Germline values: CDR1 SGHTA, CDR2 FQGNSA. The part of the CDR3 DNA that was read is TGTGCCAGCAGCATTTCCGGGACAGGGTACAATGAG. It codes for CASSISGTGYNE. The CDR3 in full is CASSISGTGYNEQFF.

As concerns this clone: The sequence runs out 3 residues before the end of the CDR3; the remainder is reconstructed from the germline J gene. The J gene is TRBJ2-2, the V gene TRBV10-1; 9 bases match TRBD1. The junction had 5 bases not matched to a gene; V was cut back by 6 bases and J by 6 bases. Germline V CDR1 and CDR2: WNHNN, SYGVQD (reference sequence). This CDR3 spans 14 amino acids. The CDR3 sequence: CASSRTGVAGELFF. The DNA read from the CDR3 is TGCGCCAGCAGCCGGACAGGGGTGGCCGGGGAG.

Comment on this clone: The sequence runs out 3 residues before the end of the CDR3; the remainder is reconstructed from the germline J gene. The chain combines TRBV7-8 with TRBJ2-7; 11 nucleotides agree with TRBD2. V gave up 5 bases and J gave up 1 base; unmatched junction bases: 7. The CDR3 has 16 amino acids. From germline, CDR1 is SGHVS and CDR2 FQNEAQ. This chain's CDR3 is CASSQPTSGNSYEQYF. The DNA read from the CDR3 is TGTGCCAGCAGCCAACCGACTAGCGGGAATTCCTACGAG.

A note on this clone: With the read ending 3 residues before the CDR3 end, the germline J gene is used to fill in that end. V usage is TRBV5-4 and J usage is TRBJ1-6, with D possibly TRBD1 on 5 matching bases. The germline V gene has CDR1 SGHNT and CDR2 YYREEE (reference sequence). This CDR3 spans 14 amino acids. Trimming removed 4 bases from V and 9 bases from J, with 14 bases in between. Incomplete CDR3 DNA: TGTGCCAGCAGCACCGATGGGGGGACTTCACCC. Amino acids: CASSTDGGTSP. The complete CDR3 reads CASSTDGGTSPLHF.

As to this clone: With the read ending 3 residues before the CDR3 end, the germline J gene is used to fill in that end. The rearrangement links TRBV12-3 or TRBV12-4 to TRBJ2-1; D call uncertain. The CDR3 loop spans 12 amino acids. V was pared by 5 bases and J by 7 bases, with 9 bases between. The sequenced CDR3 bases are TGTGCCAGCAGTCAAACCCGGAATGAG. This codes for CASSQTRNE. The whole CDR3 sequence reads CASSQTRNEQFF.